Sequencing of this TCR beta chain was carried out in a study of identical twins. Trimming stripped 6 bases from V and 0 bases from J, with 11 bases between. The CDR3 runs to 14 residues. TCRdb called the 5' RACE reads again in MiXCR, with one record for every CDR3 protein. The sample consists of roughly 710,000 distinct CDR3 sequences, around 6.1% of them appearing once. This clonotype was picked up many times. This clonotype originated in a young man in good health. The sequencing input was naive T cells sorted from blood. The rearrangement uses TRBV12-3 or TRBV12-4 and TRBJ1-1, with a possible D match to TRBD1 (5 bases). CDR3 protein: CASRYTGLNTEAFF. In DNA form, the CDR3 reads TGTGCCAGCAGGTACACGGGACTGAACACTGAAGCTTTCTTT.